The 32 T cell receptor beta chains in this list originate from one sample, sequenced in a study of T-cell reconstitution after alpha-beta-depleted transplantation in children. A library of TCRbeta sequences, prepared with unique molecular identifiers, was generated. TCRdb redid the calling of the PCR reads with MiXCR, one entry per CDR3 protein. The data hold 200,000 to 250,000 distinct CDR3 sequences, with around 12% observed a single time. Source: PBMCs from the stem cell graft donor, taken from the stem cell graft. All receptors come from a human donor who donated a stem cell graft to a child with acute lymphoblastic leukemia.

Many counts were recorded for this clonotype. This rearrangement joins TRBV27 to TRBJ2-3, with D perhaps TRBD1 (5 bases). The CDR3 loop spans 12 amino acids. Trimming removed 5 bases at V and 4 bases at J, with 7 bases between. From germline, CDR1 is MNHEY and CDR2 SMNVEV (reference sequence). CDR3: CASSARADTQYF. CDR3 bases: TGTGCCAGCAGTGCCAGGGCAGATACGCAGTATTTT.

This rearrangement joins TRBV20-1 to TRBJ1-2, with a tentative D call TRBD1 (5 bases). Trimming stripped 5 bases from V and 2 bases from J, with 24 bases between. The CDR3 contains 17 residues. Per the germline V gene, CDR1 is DFQATT and CDR2 is SNEGSKA (reference sequence). The CDR3: CSAYPPWRTGANYGYTF. The CDR3 DNA follows: TGCAGTGCTTACCCACCCTGGAGGACCGGGGCAAACTATGGCTACACCTTC.

This clonotype was counted at least ten times. The rearrangement uses TRBV24-1 and TRBJ2-7, with a possible D match to TRBD1 (7 bases). V lost 4 bases and J lost 5, with 8 bases in between. Looked up from germline, CDR1 is KGHDR and CDR2 is SFDVKD. The length of the CDR3 is 12 residues. The CDR3 loop reads CATSDRGDEQYF. Written as DNA, the CDR3 is TGTGCCACCAGTGACAGGGGGGACGAGCAGTACTTC.

The sample holds many counts of this clonotype. V gene TRBV20-1 combines with J gene TRBJ1-5; maybe TRBD1 (6 bases). CDR3 length: 14 amino acids. The V and J ends lost 3 bases and 6 bases respectively, with 15 bases between them. Germline values: CDR1 DFQATT, CDR2 SNEGSKA (reference sequence). DNA of the CDR3: TGCAGTGCTAGGGGAACAGGGCCCAGTCAGCCCCAGCATTTT. Translated: CSARGTGPSQPQHF.

V is TRBV6-1 and J is TRBJ1-2; 11 nucleotides agree with TRBD1. V shed 7 bases and J 4 bases; nucleotides not matched to a gene: 5. There are 14 residues in the CDR3. Germline V CDR1 and CDR2: MNHNS, SASEGT. DNA of the CDR3: TGTGCCAGCACCGGGGACAGGGGGTTCTATGGCTACACCTTC. Encoded protein: CASTGDRGFYGYTF.

This clonotype was seen repeatedly, ten times or more. The chain uses TRBV24-1 and TRBJ2-5; 12 nucleotides match TRBD1. V dropped 2 bases and J dropped 5; count of bases not matched to a gene: 5. CDR1 is KGHDR, CDR2 SFDVKD, per germline. The length of the CDR3 is 16 residues. The CDR3 sequence is CATSDSGQGARETQYF. The CDR3 DNA is TGTGCCACCAGTGATTCGGGACAGGGGGCCAGGGAGACCCAGTACTTC.

This clonotype has at least ten counts. The CDR3 DNA is TGTGCCAGCAGCATCCGACAGGGAAGCAATGAGCAGTTCTTC. Protein: CASSIRQGSNEQFF. V and J are TRBV7-3 and TRBJ2-1, with TRBD1 matching 7 bases. From germline, CDR1 is SGHTA and CDR2 FQGTGA. The CDR3 is 14 residues long. Germline trimming cut 5 bases from V and 6 bases from J; bases unmatched to any gene: 7.

At least ten counts were recorded for this clonotype. The V and J genes are TRBV4-2 and TRBJ2-7; 12 bases line up with TRBD2. The CDR3 extends over 15 amino acids. CDR1 is LGHNA and CDR2 is YNFKEQ in the germline V gene. The J segment lost 4 bases and the V segment lost 0 bases, leaving 1 base of the junction unmatched. DNA for the CDR3: TGTGCCAGCAGCCAAGATGGACTAGCGGGATACGAGCAGTACTTC. Its protein product is CASSQDGLAGYEQYF.

A word on this clonotype: A read error is possible here, since a much larger clone lies one base away. The chain couples TRBV12-3 or TRBV12-4 to TRBJ1-2, with D possibly TRBD1 on 6 matching bases. This CDR3 has 12 residues. V was cut by 4 bases and J by 8 bases, with 11 bases left in between. The CDR3 DNA reads TGTGCCAGCAGTTGGGGGGGCAACGGCTACACCTTC. Protein product: CASSWGGNGYTF.

This clonotype was picked up many times. The rearrangement uses TRBV11-2 and TRBJ2-7; 8 positions agree with TRBD2. Germline V gene data show CDR1 as SGHAT and CDR2 as FQNNGV. Trimming removed 5 bases from V and 5 bases from J; junction bases left unmatched: 14. The CDR3 is 16 amino acids. The CDR3 nucleotides are TGTGCCAGCAGCCCGGGATTTGCGGGGGGAAAGGACGAGCAGTACTTC. Protein sequence: CASSPGFAGGKDEQYF.

This clonotype was picked up many times. This rearrangement joins TRBV3-1 to TRBJ2-1; the D gene is possibly TRBD2 (5 bases). V was trimmed by 3 bases and J by 3 bases, leaving 12 bases between them. In germline, CDR1 is LGHDT, CDR2 YNNKEL (reference sequence). The CDR3 contains 15 residues. CDR3 bases: TGTGCCAGCAGCCATGGATCGACTAACTACAATGAGCAGTTCTTC. This codes for CASSHGSTNYNEQFF.

This clonotype was counted at least ten times. The rearrangement links TRBV7-9 to TRBJ2-3, with 11 bases fitting TRBD2. The CDR3 consists of 15 residues. V shed 7 bases and J 4 bases; nucleotides not matched to a gene: 7. The germline gives CDR1 SEHNR, CDR2 FQNEAQ (reference sequence). The CDR3 sequence is CASNPLAGGSDTQYF. DNA for the CDR3: TGTGCCAGCAACCCCTTAGCGGGGGGGTCAGATACGCAGTATTTT.

In this sample, this clonotype turned up many times. The rearrangement joins TRBV19 to TRBJ1-5; D ambiguous. The CDR3 runs 15 residues. CDR1 and CDR2 from the germline V gene are LNHDA and SQIVND (reference sequence). The V end was cut by 1 base, the J end by 6 bases, with 13 bases between. Here the CDR3 reads CASSIGIAGGQPQHF. Written as DNA, the CDR3 is TGTGCCAGTAGTATAGGTATAGCGGGCGGTCAGCCCCAGCATTTT. Complete variable domain (other parts from reference TRBV19 and TRBJ1-5): DGGITQSPKYLFRKEGQNVTLSCEQNLNHDAMYWYRQDPGQGLRLIYYSQIVNDFQKGDIAEGYSVSREKKESFPLTVTSAQKNPTAFYLCASSIGIAGGQPQHFGDGTRLSIL.

This clonotype was detected many times. This sequence joins TRBV20-1 and TRBJ1-2, with unresolved D. Germline loops: CDR1 DFQATT, CDR2 SNEGSKA (reference sequence). The CDR3 is 14 amino acids. The V end lost 0 bases, the J end lost 0 bases, and 8 bases lay between the germline ends. CDR3 loop: CSARDWGSNYGYTF. The CDR3 nucleotides read TGCAGTGCTAGAGATTGGGGATCTAACTATGGCTACACCTTC.

The sample holds many counts of this clonotype. This rearrangement joins TRBV6-5 to TRBJ1-1; D is ambiguous. V was pared by 6 bases and J by 4 bases, with 15 bases between. CDR1 and CDR2 (germline): MNHEY, SVGAGI. The CDR3 runs 14 residues. CDR3 coding DNA: TGTGCCAGCAGCCCCTCGACGTTTGGCACTGAAGCTTTCTTT. Translated, it gives CASSPSTFGTEAFF.

The chain uses TRBV9 and TRBJ2-7, with D unclear. Between the trimmed V and J ends, which lost 0 bases and 6 bases, there was a span of 16 bases. CDR1 and CDR2 from the germline V gene are SGDLS and YYNGEE. The CDR3 runs to 15 residues. CDR3 loop: CASSVGLPSTLEQYF. CDR3 nucleotides: TGTGCCAGCAGCGTAGGTCTCCCTTCGACCCTCGAGCAGTACTTC.

This clonotype occurred many times. The chain couples TRBV12-3 or TRBV12-4 to TRBJ2-7; 9 bases are a match to TRBD1. The CDR3 spans 15 residues. V was pared by 6 bases and J by 4 bases, with 10 bases of the junction left unmatched. CDR3 region: CASRSHRGLGYEQYF. The CDR3 DNA follows: TGTGCCAGCAGGTCCCACAGGGGGCTCGGGTACGAGCAGTACTTC.

This clonotype has at least ten counts. The genes are TRBV9 and TRBJ1-2; TRBD1 aligns across 9 bases. After removal of 4 bases from V and 3 bases from J, the junction contained 4 bases not matched to a gene. CDR1 SGDLS and CDR2 YYNGEE come from the germline V gene. The CDR3 loop spans 14 amino acids. The CDR3 here is CASSSGTGYYGYTF. In DNA form, the CDR3 reads TGTGCCAGCAGCTCGGGGACAGGGTACTATGGCTACACCTTC.

This clonotype has at least ten counts. This chain links TRBV27 with TRBJ2-6; D uncertain. CDR3 length equals 17 residues. Per germline, CDR1 MNHEY and CDR2 SMNVEV (reference sequence). With 1 base removed from V and 0 bases from J, the gap between germline ends came to 10 bases. The CDR3 spells CASSLWPVPSGANVLTF. The CDR3 nucleotides read TGTGCCAGCAGTTTATGGCCAGTCCCCTCTGGGGCCAACGTCCTGACTTTC. The whole variable domain, remainder taken from reference TRBV27 and TRBJ2-6, is EAQVTQNPRYLITVTGKKLTVTCSQNMNHEYMSWYRQDPGLGLRQIYYSMNVEVTDKGDVPEGYKVSRKEKRNFPLILESPSPNQTSLYFCASSLWPVPSGANVLTFGAGSRLTVL.

The table lists this clonotype with a few counts. This may arise from a read error, as a much more abundant clone is one base away. J is TRBJ2-6 and V is TRBV20-1; TRBD1 is a possible D gene (5 bases). The germline gives CDR1 DFQATT, CDR2 SNEGSKA (reference sequence). The CDR3 spans 16 residues. The CDR3 DNA reads as TGCAGTGCTACCGGAACAGGACGCTCTGGGGCCAACGGCCTGACTTTC. Its protein product is CSATGTGRSGANGLTF.

This clonotype was counted a few times. This chain joins TRBV7-2 and TRBJ2-5, with D perhaps TRBD1 (7 bases). Germline CDR1 and CDR2: SGHTA and FQGNSA. CDR3 length: 16 residues. V lost 3 bases and J lost 4, with 18 bases in between. The CDR3, as DNA: TGTGCCAGCAGCTTCCCCCCCAGGGGGGTCCGAGAGACCCAGTACTTC. The encoded protein is CASSFPPRGVRETQYF.

This clonotype has ten or more counts. The V and J genes are TRBV6-1 and TRBJ1-5, with D perhaps TRBD1 (5 bases). The V end lost 2 bases, the J end lost 0 bases, and 14 bases lay between the germline ends. CDR1 is MNHNS and CDR2 is SASEGT in the germline V gene. The CDR3 is made up of 17 amino acids. The CDR3 nucleotides read TGTGCCAGCAGTGAAATTCGGCGAAGGGGTAGCAATCAGCCCCAGCATTTT. Protein product: CASSEIRRRGSNQPQHF.

This clonotype was seen ten or more times. The chain uses TRBV20-1 and TRBJ1-4; TRBD1 matches 7 bases. The length of the CDR3 is 13 residues. CDR1 is DFQATT and CDR2 is SNEGSKA in the germline V gene (reference sequence). V dropped 8 bases and J dropped 0; count of bases not matched to a gene: 3. The CDR3 is CSTRGATNEKLFF. CDR3 DNA: TGCAGTACCAGGGGGGCAACTAATGAAAAACTGTTTTTT.

There are a few counts of this clonotype. The V call is TRBV14, the J call TRBJ2-7; D call uncertain. The germline V and J ends were trimmed by 0 bases and 7 bases, with 16 bases remaining between them. From germline, CDR1 is SGHDN and CDR2 FVKESK. The CDR3 is 15 amino acids. Written as DNA, the CDR3 is TGTGCCAGCAGCCAAGAGGGGAATCCATGGTGGGAGCAGTACTTC. Translating gives CASSQEGNPWWEQYF.

The table lists this clonotype with many counts. The gene calls are TRBV7-9 and TRBJ2-7; D is undetermined. V lost 0 bases to trimming and J lost 6 bases, with 9 bases between them. This CDR3 has 13 amino acids. CDR1 SEHNR and CDR2 FQNEAQ come from the germline V gene (reference sequence). CDR3 region: CASSLAMGSEQYF. The CDR3 DNA follows: TGTGCCAGCAGCTTAGCGATGGGGTCCGAGCAGTACTTC.

In DNA, the CDR3 is TGTGCCAGCAGCTTAGCGGGGAGGGACAGCGAGATCTATGGCTACACCTTC. This encodes CASSLAGRDSEIYGYTF. The rearrangement uses TRBV7-8 and TRBJ1-2; 7 bases map to TRBD1. The V gene end was trimmed by 0 bases and the J gene end by 4 bases; junction bases not matched to a gene: 11. Germline lookup yields CDR1 SGHVS and CDR2 FQNEAQ. The CDR3 has 17 residues.

This clonotype was found many times. The rearrangement uses TRBV20-1 and TRBJ1-5, with 8 bases identical to TRBD1. There are 13 residues in the CDR3. Germline CDR1 is DFQATT and CDR2 is SNEGSKA (reference sequence). The V segment lost 5 bases and the J segment 7 bases; nucleotides outside the gene matches: 7. As DNA, the CDR3 is TGCAGTGCTCCCCAGGGGGCAGGGCAGCCCCAGCATTTT. Protein sequence: CSAPQGAGQPQHF.

This clonotype was recorded at least ten times. The J gene is TRBJ1-4, the V gene TRBV6-5; D possibly corresponds to TRBD1 (6 bases). The CDR3 is 15 residues long. The germline V and J ends were trimmed by 0 bases and 7 bases, with 12 bases remaining between them. Germline lookup yields CDR1 MNHEY and CDR2 SVGAGI. The CDR3 spells CASSYSGTQSEKLFF. The CDR3 DNA sequence: TGTGCCAGCAGTTACTCCGGGACACAGAGTGAAAAACTGTTTTTT.

This clonotype was found many times. The V gene is TRBV15, the J gene TRBJ2-3; D is undetermined. V was cut by 0 bases and J by 2 bases, with 6 bases left in between. In germline, CDR1 is LNHNV, CDR2 YYDKDF (reference sequence). CDR3 size: 14 residues. The CDR3 nucleotides read TGTGCCACCAGCAGAGATATGTTCACAGATACGCAGTATTTT. Translation gives CATSRDMFTDTQYF.

This clonotype has a count of ten or more. The rearrangement joins TRBV7-9 to TRBJ1-1, with a tentative D call TRBD1 (5 bases). The V gene's germline CDR1 is SEHNR and CDR2 FQNEAQ (reference sequence). The germline V and J ends were trimmed by 4 bases and 8 bases, with 14 bases remaining between them. The CDR3 loop spans 13 amino acids. The CDR3 here is CASSSDRGLEAFF. Here the CDR3 DNA reads TGTGCCAGCAGCTCCGACCGGGGACTAGAAGCTTTCTTT.

The rearrangement uses TRBV11-2 and TRBJ2-1; a weak D match, TRBD1 (6 bases). V lost 2 bases, J lost 0 bases, and 20 bases lay in between. This CDR3 comprises 19 residues. Per germline, CDR1 SGHAT and CDR2 FQNNGV. CDR3 nucleotides: TGTGCCAGCAGCTTAATTCGAGGGGGAAGAAAGAGCTCCTACAATGAGCAGTTCTTC. Translation gives CASSLIRGGRKSSYNEQFF.

This clonotype was counted many times. The V call is TRBV6-2 or TRBV6-3, the J call TRBJ2-3; possible D gene TRBD2, 6 bases. This CDR3 is built from 15 residues. The V gene's germline CDR1 is MNHEY and CDR2 SVGEGT. Trimming stripped 4 bases from V and 1 base from J, with 12 bases between. In nucleotides, the CDR3 is TGTGCCAGCAGTTCCCCCGCTAGCGGCACAGATACGCAGTATTTT. Protein: CASSSPASGTDTQYF.